This T cell receptor beta chain was sequenced in a study of beta chain features in type 1 diabetes. Findings and limits, study-wide: Fewer junction insertions and more nucleotide deletions appeared in type 1 diabetes patients. Shorter TCRB CDR3s, moderately but significantly so, were found in Type 1 diabetes patients in all four CD4+ subsets.

Germline V gene data show CDR1 as SGHTA and CDR2 as FQGNSA. With 5 bases removed from V and 0 bases from J, the gap between germline ends came to 8 bases. This CDR3 is 14 amino acids long. Sequenced material consisted of expressed TCRB transcripts (all of the isolated RNA was reverse transcribed). The method was immunoSEQ multiplex PCR; TCRdb's version includes in-frame clones alone and lacks a portion of them. Of a few hundred thousand clones in the sample, 20% were seen once. Concerning this clone: Its antigen is still unknown. This sample includes further DNA sequences coding for the same CDR3.

The chain links TRBV7-2 to TRBJ1-3; weak D call: TRBD1 (6 bases). This sequence was found in a middle-aged woman with type 1 diabetes. Material: naive CD4+ T cells from blood. The CDR3 sequence: CASSLQGSGNTIYF. CDR3 nucleotide sequence: TGTGCCAGCAGCCTACAGGGCTCTGGAAACACCATATATTTT.